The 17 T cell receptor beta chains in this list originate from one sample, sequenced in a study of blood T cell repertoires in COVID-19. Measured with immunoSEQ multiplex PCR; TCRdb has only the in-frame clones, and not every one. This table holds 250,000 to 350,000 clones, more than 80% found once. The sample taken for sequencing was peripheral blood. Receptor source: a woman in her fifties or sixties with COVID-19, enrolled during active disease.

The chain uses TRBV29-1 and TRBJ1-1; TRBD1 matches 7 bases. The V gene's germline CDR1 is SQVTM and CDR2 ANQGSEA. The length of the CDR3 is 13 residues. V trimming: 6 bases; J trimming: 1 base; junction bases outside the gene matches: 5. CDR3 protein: CSVARDRNTEAFF. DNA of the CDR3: TGCAGCGTGGCCCGGGACAGGAACACTGAAGCTTTCTTT.

The CDR3 region is CASTIPGGQATQYF. The CDR3 coding sequence is TGTGCCAGCACCATCCCGGGGGGGCAGGCTACGCAGTATTTT. The chain links TRBV6-5 to TRBJ2-3; 8 bases map to TRBD2. J was trimmed by 8 bases and V by 7 bases; bases with no gene match: 11. The length of the CDR3 is 14 residues. CDR1 is MNHEY and CDR2 is SVGAGI in the germline V gene.

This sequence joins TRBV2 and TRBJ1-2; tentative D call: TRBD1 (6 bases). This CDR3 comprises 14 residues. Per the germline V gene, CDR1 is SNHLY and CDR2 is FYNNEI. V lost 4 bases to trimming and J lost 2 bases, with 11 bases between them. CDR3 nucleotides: TGTGCCAGCAGTGTATCGGGGGGCAACTATGGCTACACCTTC. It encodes CASSVSGGNYGYTF.

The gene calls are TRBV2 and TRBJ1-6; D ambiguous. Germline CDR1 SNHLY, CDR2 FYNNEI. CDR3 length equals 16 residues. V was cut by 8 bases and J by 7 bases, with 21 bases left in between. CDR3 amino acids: CASSSAGPTGNSPLHF. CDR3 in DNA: TGTGCCAGCTCTAGCGCAGGCCCCACTGGGAATTCACCCCTCCACTTT.

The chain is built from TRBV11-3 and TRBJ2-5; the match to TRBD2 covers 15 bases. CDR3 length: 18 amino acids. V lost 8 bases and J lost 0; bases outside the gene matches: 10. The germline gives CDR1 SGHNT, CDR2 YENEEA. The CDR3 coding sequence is TGTGCCAGCGGGGGAGGGACTAGCGGGAGGCATTACCAAGAGACCCAGTACTTC. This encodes CASGGGTSGRHYQETQYF.

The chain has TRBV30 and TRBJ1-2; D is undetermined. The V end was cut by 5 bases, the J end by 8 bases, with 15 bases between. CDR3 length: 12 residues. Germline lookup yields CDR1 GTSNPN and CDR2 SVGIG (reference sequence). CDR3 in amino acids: CAWAEFREGYTF. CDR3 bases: TGTGCCTGGGCTGAGTTCCGAGAGGGCTACACCTTC.

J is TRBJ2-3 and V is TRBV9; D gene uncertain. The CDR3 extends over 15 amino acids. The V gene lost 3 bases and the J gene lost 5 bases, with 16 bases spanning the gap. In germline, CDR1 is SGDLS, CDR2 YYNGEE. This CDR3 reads CASSATPYGEDTQYF. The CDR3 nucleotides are TGTGCCAGCAGCGCAACCCCCTATGGAGAAGATACGCAGTATTTT.

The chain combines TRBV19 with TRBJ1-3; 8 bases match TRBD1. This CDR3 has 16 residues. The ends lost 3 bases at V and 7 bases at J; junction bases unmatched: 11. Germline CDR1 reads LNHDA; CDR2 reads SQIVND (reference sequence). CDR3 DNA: TGTGCCAGTAGTATGGTAGACAGGGGCGGTGCGAACACCATATATTTT. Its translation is CASSMVDRGGANTIYF.

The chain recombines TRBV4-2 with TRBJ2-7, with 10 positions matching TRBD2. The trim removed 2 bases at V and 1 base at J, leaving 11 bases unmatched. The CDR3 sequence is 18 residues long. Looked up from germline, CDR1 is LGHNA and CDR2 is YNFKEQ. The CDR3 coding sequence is TGTGCCAGCAGCCAAACCCTAGCGGGGGACTCTTATTCCTACGAGCAGTACTTC. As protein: CASSQTLAGDSYSYEQYF.

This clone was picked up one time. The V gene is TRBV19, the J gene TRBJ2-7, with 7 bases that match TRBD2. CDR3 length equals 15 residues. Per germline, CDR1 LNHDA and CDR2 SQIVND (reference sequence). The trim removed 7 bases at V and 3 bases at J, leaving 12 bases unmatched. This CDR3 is CASTRGPSGVYEQYF. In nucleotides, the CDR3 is TGTGCCAGTACCCGAGGGCCTAGCGGCGTCTACGAGCAGTACTTC.

The CDR3 loop is CATSDLHTDTQYF. DNA for the CDR3: TGTGCCACCAGTGATTTGCACACAGATACGCAGTATTTT. The rearrangement links TRBV24-1 to TRBJ2-3; no reliable D call. The CDR3 runs 13 residues. CDR1 KGHDR and CDR2 SFDVKD come from the germline V gene. V dropped 0 bases and J dropped 2 bases, with 2 bases sitting between them.

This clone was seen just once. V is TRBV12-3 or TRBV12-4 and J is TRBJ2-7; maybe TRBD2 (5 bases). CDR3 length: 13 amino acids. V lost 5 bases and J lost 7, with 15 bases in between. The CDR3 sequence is CASSQTNPGEQYF. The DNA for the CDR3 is TGTGCCAGCAGTCAGACTAATCCCGGGGAGCAGTACTTC.

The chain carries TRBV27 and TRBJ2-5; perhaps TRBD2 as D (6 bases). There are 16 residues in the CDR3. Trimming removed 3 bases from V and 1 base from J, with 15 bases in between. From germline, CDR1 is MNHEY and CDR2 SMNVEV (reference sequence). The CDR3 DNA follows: TGTGCCAGCAGTTTTTGGGGGGAAACCCGCCAAGAGACCCAGTACTTC. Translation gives CASSFWGETRQETQYF.

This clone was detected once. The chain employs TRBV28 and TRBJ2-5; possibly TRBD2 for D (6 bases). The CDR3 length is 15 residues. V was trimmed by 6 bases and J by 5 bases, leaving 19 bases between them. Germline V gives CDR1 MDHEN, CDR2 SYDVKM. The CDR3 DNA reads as TGTGCCAGCAGCCTACACGGGGTTGGGGGGGAGACCCAGTACTTC. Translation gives CASSLHGVGGETQYF. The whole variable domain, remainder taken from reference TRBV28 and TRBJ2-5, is DVKVTQSSRYLVKRTGEKVFLECVQDMDHENMFWYRQDPGLGLRLIYFSYDVKMKEKGDIPEGYSVSREKKERFSLILESASTNQTSMYLCASSLHGVGGETQYFGPGTRLLVL.

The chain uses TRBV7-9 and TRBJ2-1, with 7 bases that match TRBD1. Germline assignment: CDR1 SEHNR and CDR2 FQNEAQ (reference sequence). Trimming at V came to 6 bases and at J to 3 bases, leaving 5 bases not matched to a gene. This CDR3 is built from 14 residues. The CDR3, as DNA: TGTGCCAGCAGTTTACGGGACAGCTACAATGAGCAGTTCTTC. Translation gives CASSLRDSYNEQFF.

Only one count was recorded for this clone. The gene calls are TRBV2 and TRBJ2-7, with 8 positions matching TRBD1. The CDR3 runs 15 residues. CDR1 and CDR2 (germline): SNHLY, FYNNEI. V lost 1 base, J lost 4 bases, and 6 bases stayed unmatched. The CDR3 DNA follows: TGTGCCAGCAGTGAAGAGCAGGGGGCTTTGTACGAGCAGTACTTC. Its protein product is CASSEEQGALYEQYF.

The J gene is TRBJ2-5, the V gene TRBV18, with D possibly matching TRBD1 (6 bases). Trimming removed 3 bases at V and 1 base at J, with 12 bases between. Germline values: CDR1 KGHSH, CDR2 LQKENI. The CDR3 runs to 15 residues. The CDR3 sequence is CASSPGQTFQETQYF. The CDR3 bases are TGTGCCAGCTCACCTGGACAGACTTTCCAAGAGACCCAGTACTTC.